Listed here are 7 T cell receptor beta chains from one sample, sequenced in a study of blood T cell repertoires in COVID-19. The assay was immunoSEQ multiplex PCR, and TCRdb's table has in-frame clones only and misses some. Among 200,000 to 250,000 clones, roughly nine tenths were seen once, and the ten largest hold 3.1%. Sequencing was performed on PBMCs or T cells enriched from blood (not recorded which). These receptors originate from a woman in her forties or fifties in a cohort exposed to, infected with or recovered from COVID-19 (not recorded which).

The rearrangement uses TRBV3-1 (or the pseudogene TRBV3-2) and TRBJ2-5; D is perhaps TRBD1 (6 bases). This CDR3 spans 14 amino acids. Germline CDR1 reads LGHDT; CDR2 reads YNNKEL (reference sequence). V shed 4 bases and J shed 2 bases, with 11 bases lying between them. DNA for the CDR3: TGTGCCAGCAGCCTAACAGGGCTTCAAGAGACCCAGTACTTC. Translated: CASSLTGLQETQYF.

The V and J genes are TRBV6-2 or TRBV6-3 and TRBJ1-2, with D possibly matching TRBD1 (5 bases). From germline, CDR1 is MNHEY and CDR2 SVGEGT. Trimming pared 2 bases from V and 8 bases from J, leaving 21 bases between. The length of the CDR3 is 16 residues. The CDR3 nucleotides read TGTGCCAGCAGTTACGGCGGGACGGCACTCTTGAACGGCTACACCTTC. It encodes CASSYGGTALLNGYTF.

The V and J genes are TRBV7-9 and TRBJ1-2; the match to TRBD1 covers 9 bases. Germline CDR1 is SEHNR and CDR2 is FQNEAQ (reference sequence). The CDR3 consists of 17 residues. V gave up 2 bases and J gave up 5 bases; unmatched junction bases: 12. The CDR3 region is CASSLPGQGLRSYGYTF. In DNA, the CDR3 is TGTGCCAGCAGCTTACCCGGACAGGGGTTGAGGTCATATGGCTACACCTTC.

This clone appeared a few times. The chain links TRBV6-5 to TRBJ1-5; D possibly corresponds to TRBD1 (6 bases). V was trimmed by 7 bases and J by 3 bases, leaving 16 bases between them. This CDR3 has 15 amino acids. The germline V gene has CDR1 MNHEY and CDR2 SVGAGI. CDR3 protein: CASTLRTESNQPQHF. The CDR3 region has the DNA TGTGCCAGCACCCTTCGGACAGAGTCCAATCAGCCCCAGCATTTT.

The chain links TRBV7-9 to TRBJ1-2; D is perhaps TRBD1 (6 bases). V lost 2 bases and J 4 bases, leaving 11 bases between the germline ends. Germline CDR1 is SEHNR and CDR2 is FQNEAQ (reference sequence). The CDR3 loop spans 14 amino acids. CDR3 residues: CASSLRGRGYGYTF. In DNA, the CDR3 is TGTGCCAGCAGCTTAAGGGGGAGGGGCTATGGCTACACCTTC.

The chain employs TRBV28 and TRBJ1-1; D not resolved. The CDR3 is made up of 15 amino acids. Germline V gene lookup returns CDR1 MDHEN and CDR2 SYDVKM. V lost 1 base to trimming and J lost 2 bases, with 11 bases between them. The CDR3 coding sequence is TGTGCCAGCAGTTTATTCGCAGGTTATAACACTGAAGCTTTCTTT. Residues: CASSLFAGYNTEAFF.

V usage is TRBV7-2 and J usage is TRBJ1-2, with D unclear. Germline V gene data show CDR1 as SGHTA and CDR2 as FQGNSA. The CDR3 has 15 residues. Trimming removed 2 bases from V and 7 bases from J, with 17 bases in between. CDR3 residues: CASSLLGRTSIGYTF. The CDR3, as DNA: TGTGCCAGCAGCTTACTTGGTAGGACTTCTATTGGCTACACCTTC.